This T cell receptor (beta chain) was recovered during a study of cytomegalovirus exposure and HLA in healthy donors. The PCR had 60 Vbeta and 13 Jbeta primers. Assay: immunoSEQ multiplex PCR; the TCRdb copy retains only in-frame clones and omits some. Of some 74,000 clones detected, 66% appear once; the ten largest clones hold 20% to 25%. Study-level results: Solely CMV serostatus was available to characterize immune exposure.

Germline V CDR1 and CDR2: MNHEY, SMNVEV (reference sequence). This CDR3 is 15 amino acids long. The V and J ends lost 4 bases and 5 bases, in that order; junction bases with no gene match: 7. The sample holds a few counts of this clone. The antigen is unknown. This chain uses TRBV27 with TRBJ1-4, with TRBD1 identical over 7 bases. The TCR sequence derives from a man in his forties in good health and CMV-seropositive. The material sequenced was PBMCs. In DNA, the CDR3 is TGTGCCAGCAGTTCGGGACAGCCGGGAAATGAAAAACTGTTTTTT. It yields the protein CASSSGQPGNEKLFF.